Listed here are 22 T cell receptor beta chains from one sample, sequenced in a study of CD8+ T cells in alopecia areata. TCR sequencing used cDNA made by reverse transcription of extracted RNA. Produced via immunoSEQ multiplex PCR; TCRdb's table is partial and in-frame only. The sample contains over 100,000 clones, none of them singletons. The sample was lesional skin. Source of these receptors: a C3H/HeJ mouse with alopecia areata. For this mouse line, the MHC haplotype is H2-k.

On this clone itself: DNA and listed protein disagree at residue 11, so the protein shown here was translated from the DNA. The germline and genes are mouse ones. The read halts 3 residues ahead of the CDR3 end, with the missing end drawn from the germline J gene. The genes are TRBV13-1 and TRBJ1-3; 7 bases map to TRBD1. There are 14 residues in the CDR3. Germline-derived CDR1 and CDR2 are NSHNY and SYGAGN. With 0 bases clipped from V and 8 bases from J, the junction kept 5 bases outside the gene matches. CDR3 DNA (partial): TGTGCCAGCAGTGATGCTGGACAGGATGATACG. This codes for CASSDAGQDDT. The whole CDR3 protein reads CASSDAGQDDTLYF.

Points on this clone: The germline and genes are mouse ones. The CDR3 goes on 4 residues after the read ends, and that part is filled in from the germline J gene. This rearrangement joins TRBV19 to TRBJ2-1; 10 bases are shared with TRBD2. The CDR3 has 16 residues. J gave up 2 bases and V 3 bases, and 5 bases lay outside the gene matches. Looked up from germline, CDR1 is FNHDT and CDR2 is SITEND (reference sequence). CDR3 loop: CASSTPDWGDYAEQFF. The sequenced CDR3 bases are TGTGCCAGCAGTACCCCCGACTGGGGGGACTATGCT.

Regarding this clone: Gene names are the mouse ones. The read ends 4 residues early relative to the CDR3; the germline J gene fills the gap. The J gene is TRBJ1-1, the V gene TRBV19, with D perhaps TRBD1 (6 bases). The germline CDR1 and CDR2 sequences are FNHDT and SITEND (reference sequence). This CDR3 contains 13 residues. CDR3 sequence reads: CASSITGKGEVFF. The CDR3 DNA, read in part, is TGTGCCAGCAGTATAACAGGGAAGGGA.

This clone was detected only a few times. Germline and genes here are mouse. The read ends 4 residues early relative to the CDR3; the germline J gene fills the gap. V usage is TRBV19 and J usage is TRBJ2-1; 7 bases match TRBD2. CDR1 FNHDT and CDR2 SITEND come from the germline V gene (reference sequence). Trimming removed 2 bases from V and 2 bases from J; junction bases left unmatched: 4. The CDR3 covers 15 residues. The CDR3 here is CASSIVLGDYAEQFF. The CDR3 DNA, read in part, is TGTGCCAGCAGTATTGTTCTGGGGGACTATGCT. The full variable domain, in which reference TRBV19 and TRBJ2-1 provide the parts outside the CDR3, is GGIITQTPKFLIGQEGQKLTLKCQQNFNHDTMYWYRQDSGKGLRLIYYSITENDLQKGDLSEGYDASREKKSSFSLTVTSAQKNEMAVFLCASSIVLGDYAEQFFGPGTRLTVL.

Regarding this clone: Gene names denote mouse genes. The observed sequence ends 4 residues before the CDR3 terminus, with the missing tail filled in from the germline J gene. Distinct nucleotide sequences in the sample also encode this CDR3. The chain uses TRBV13-1 and TRBJ2-5; possible D gene TRBD2, 5 bases. This CDR3 contains 14 residues. Germline CDR1 reads NSHNY; CDR2 reads SYGAGN. Trimming removed 0 bases at V and 2 bases at J, with 7 bases between. The CDR3 loop reads CASSDALGQDTQYF. The CDR3 bases that were read are TGTGCCAGCAGTGATGCCCTGGGCCAAGAC.

This clone was detected only a few times. Gene names follow the mouse nomenclature. The read ends 4 residues shy of where the CDR3 ends; the end is completed using the germline J gene. The chain combines TRBV13-3 with TRBJ1-4; D may be TRBD1 (5 bases). Germline-derived CDR1 and CDR2 are NNHDY and SYVADS. V lost 5 bases, J lost 2 bases, and 10 bases lay in between. This CDR3 spans 14 amino acids. The DNA read from the CDR3 is TGTGCCAGCAGCGTGACAGAATCCAACGAA. It specifies CASSVTESNE. The whole CDR3 reads CASSVTESNERLFF.

As concerns this clone: TCRdb's protein and the translated DNA diverge at residue 13; the protein reported here is the translation of the DNA. Gene and germline names: mouse. CDR3 bases read: TGTGCCAGCAGTCGGGACAGGGGGAATTCTGGAAATACG. Amino acid sequence: CASSRDRGNSGNT. The full CDR3 protein is CASSRDRGNSGNTLYF. The chain combines TRBV13-3 with TRBJ1-3, with TRBD1 matching over 11 bases. The read halts 3 residues ahead of the CDR3 end, with the missing end drawn from the germline J gene. Per germline, CDR1 NNHDY and CDR2 SYVADS. The CDR3 runs to 16 residues. Unmatched junction bases numbered 3, after V lost 4 bases and J lost 0 bases.

This clone was counted between two and nine times. Here the gene names and germline are mouse. This CDR3 reads CASSRRQTEVFF. CDR3 bases read: TGTGCCAGCAGTAGGCGACAAACA. The rearrangement joins TRBV19 to TRBJ1-1; D ambiguous. Read data end 4 residues before the CDR3 end; the end is taken from the germline J gene. CDR3 length: 12 amino acids. Germline V gives CDR1 FNHDT, CDR2 SITEND (reference sequence).

Of note for this clone: Germline and genes here are mouse. From the germline J gene comes the end of the CDR3, since the read stops 4 residues before it. The chain joins TRBV12-1 to TRBJ2-5, with a weak D call TRBD2 (5 bases). This CDR3 has 13 residues. Between the trimmed V and J ends, which lost 1 base and 3 bases, there was a span of 7 bases. The germline CDR1 and CDR2 sequences are SGHSN and HYEKVE. The DNA read from the CDR3 is TGTGCCAGCTCTCTAGGACTTCAAGAC. It is translated as CASSLGLQD. Given in full, the CDR3 is CASSLGLQDTQYF.

This clone was found a few times. The genes and germline here are from mouse. The read terminates 4 residues ahead of where the CDR3 ends, so the germline J gene completes it. This sequence joins TRBV19 and TRBJ2-5; possible D gene TRBD2, 6 bases. CDR1 is FNHDT and CDR2 is SITEND in the germline V gene (reference sequence). Trimming took off 4 bases at V and 0 bases at J, with 9 bases between the two ends. The CDR3 extends over 14 amino acids. The covered CDR3 bases are TGTGCCAGCAGTCGCTGGGGAAACCAAGAC. It translates to CASSRWGNQD. The full CDR3 is CASSRWGNQDTQYF.

In the case of this clone: Gene names and germline match the mouse. The read falls 4 residues short of the CDR3 end, and the missing part is taken from the germline J gene. V and J are TRBV19 and TRBJ2-7; D may be TRBD1 (6 bases). The germline gives CDR1 FNHDT, CDR2 SITEND (reference sequence). The CDR3 totals 14 residues. The V end was cut by 4 bases, the J end by 0 bases, with 11 bases between. Partial CDR3 DNA: TGTGCCAGCAGTGATCAGGGGAGCTCCTAT. Its translation is CASSDQGSSY. The whole CDR3 is CASSDQGSSYEQYF.

For this clone: The gene names here belong to mouse. The read ends 4 residues before the CDR3 terminus; that terminus is restored from the germline J gene. V and J are TRBV13-1 and TRBJ2-1; TRBD1 agrees at 7 bases. The junction had 3 bases not matched to a gene; V was cut back by 5 bases and J by 4 bases. Germline loops: CDR1 NSHNY, CDR2 SYGAGN. CDR3 length: 13 amino acids. Incomplete CDR3 DNA: TGTGCCAGCAGGGGGACAGAGTATGCT. As protein: CASRGTEYA. The full CDR3 protein reads CASRGTEYAEQFF.

About this clone: Gene names and germline match the mouse. The read finishes 4 residues shy of the CDR3 end, and the germline J gene is used to complete it. The chain has TRBV13-1 and TRBJ2-1, with D hard to call. CDR3 length: 13 amino acids. V lost 2 bases and J lost 4, with 7 bases in between. Germline values: CDR1 NSHNY, CDR2 SYGAGN. CDR3 region: CASSDTDYAEQFF. The CDR3 bases that were read are TGTGCCAGCAGTGACACAGATTATGCT.

This clone has more than one count but fewer than ten. Germline and genes here are mouse. The read ends 4 residues before the CDR3 terminus; that terminus is restored from the germline J gene. This rearrangement joins TRBV13-3 to TRBJ2-5; TRBD1 matches 9 bases. The CDR3 loop spans 15 amino acids. Germline CDR1 NNHDY, CDR2 SYVADS. The DNA read from the CDR3 is TGTGCCAGCAGTGATGAAAGAGGACAGGGGGAC. It codes for CASSDERGQGD. The entire CDR3 is CASSDERGQGDTQYF. The full variable domain, rest sourced from reference TRBV13-3 and TRBJ2-5, is EAAVTQSPRSKVAVTGGKVTLSCHQTNNHDYMYWYRQDTGHGLRLIHYSYVADSTEKGDIPDGYKASRPSQENFSLILELASLSQTAVYFCASSDERGQGDTQYFGPGTRLLVL.

This clone has more than one count but fewer than ten. The gene names given are mouse names. The read terminates 4 residues before the CDR3 end, so the remaining end is supplied by the germline J gene. The rearrangement joins TRBV14 to TRBJ2-3, with 9 bases that match TRBD1. V was clipped by 4 bases and J by 3 bases; unmatched bases: 3. Per germline, CDR1 SGHDT and CDR2 FRDEAV. This CDR3 has 14 amino acids. Here the CDR3 reads CASSIGQGAETLYF. The covered CDR3 bases are TGTGCCAGCAGTATCGGACAGGGGGCAGAA.

This clone was detected a few times. Mouse germline and gene names are used. The observed sequence ends 4 residues before the CDR3 terminus, with the missing tail filled in from the germline J gene. The V and J genes are TRBV19 and TRBJ2-5; D is perhaps TRBD2 (5 bases). Trimming pared 1 base from V and 0 bases from J, leaving 9 bases between. The germline V gene has CDR1 FNHDT and CDR2 SITEND (reference sequence). The CDR3 length is 15 residues. CDR3 sequence: CASSISGFNQDTQYF. The CDR3 DNA, read in part, is TGTGCCAGCAGTATATCTGGGTTTAACCAAGAC.

This clone came up a few times. Gene names and germline refer to mouse. Read coverage stops 4 residues before the CDR3 terminus; the germline J gene supplies the remainder. The chain has TRBV1 and TRBJ1-1, with D unresolved. Trimming removed 1 base from V and 3 bases from J, with 9 bases in between. Germline loops: CDR1 NSQYPW, CDR2 LRSPGD (reference sequence). The CDR3 length is 14 residues. Here the CDR3 reads CTCSAAALHTEVFF. The CDR3 DNA, read in part, is TGCACCTGCAGTGCAGCTGCCCTCCACACA. Based on the CDR3 plus reference TRBV1 and TRBJ1-1, the full variable domain is VTLLEQNPRWRLVPRGQAVNLRCILKNSQYPWMSWYQQDLQKQLQWLFTLRSPGDKEVKSLPGADYLATRVTDTELRLQVANMSQGRTLYCTCSAAALHTEVFFGKGTRLTVV.

About this clone itself: Germline and genes: mouse. Read sequence stops 4 residues before the CDR3 end, and the germline J gene provides the missing end. The chain couples TRBV19 to TRBJ2-1; 13 bases align to TRBD2. This CDR3 comprises 16 residues. Germline V gene sequence: CDR1 FNHDT, CDR2 SITEND (reference sequence). After removal of 5 bases from V and 5 bases from J, the junction contained 7 bases not matched to a gene. CDR3: CASSPDWGGSDAEQFF. The sequenced CDR3 bases are TGTGCCAGCAGCCCGGACTGGGGGGGCTCGGATGCT.

As for this clone: The TCRdb protein and the DNA translation do not line up at residue 11; the protein shown here was made by translating the DNA. All gene names here are mouse names. The CDR3 end falls 3 residues outside the read, so it is completed with the germline J gene. The V gene is TRBV16, the J gene TRBJ1-3; D not resolved. Trimming pared 6 bases from V and 0 bases from J, leaving 9 bases between. The CDR3 totals 14 residues. Germline V gene lookup returns CDR1 SGHSA and CDR2 FRNQAP. CDR3 region: CASSSDNSGNTLYF. Partial CDR3 DNA: TGTGCAAGCAGTTCCGACAATTCTGGAAATACG.

This clone was found a few times. Gene names are mouse gene names. The read ends 4 residues before the CDR3 terminus; that terminus is restored from the germline J gene. The V and J genes are TRBV1 and TRBJ2-2; D is perhaps TRBD1 (5 bases). The length of the CDR3 is 16 residues. Germline CDR1 NSQYPW, CDR2 LRSPGD (reference sequence). The V end was cut by 1 base, the J end by 0 bases, with 9 bases between. The CDR3 loop reads CTCSAVGHPNTGQLYF. The CDR3 bases that were read are TGCACCTGCAGTGCAGTAGGACACCCAAACACCGGG.

Regarding this clone: Mouse germline and gene names are used. The sequence runs out 4 residues before the end of the CDR3; the remainder is reconstructed from the germline J gene. J is TRBJ2-5 and V is TRBV13-3; tentative D call: TRBD1 (6 bases). This CDR3 spans 14 amino acids. The germline gives CDR1 NNHDY, CDR2 SYVADS. The CDR3 DNA, read in part, is TGTGCCAGCAGTGATGTAGCAGGGGAAGAC. It translates to CASSDVAGED. The entire CDR3 is CASSDVAGEDTQYF.

On this clone: Gene names are mouse gene names. The CDR3 extends 4 residues past the end of the read, so its final part is completed from the germline J gene. The rearrangement joins TRBV13-3 to TRBJ2-3; the D gene is possibly TRBD2 (6 bases). Per germline, CDR1 NNHDY and CDR2 SYVADS. The CDR3 loop spans 13 amino acids. Trimming stripped 6 bases from V and 0 bases from J, with 8 bases between. CDR3 sequence: CASTGVSAETLYF. The part of the CDR3 DNA that was read is TGTGCCAGCACTGGGGTCAGTGCAGAA.